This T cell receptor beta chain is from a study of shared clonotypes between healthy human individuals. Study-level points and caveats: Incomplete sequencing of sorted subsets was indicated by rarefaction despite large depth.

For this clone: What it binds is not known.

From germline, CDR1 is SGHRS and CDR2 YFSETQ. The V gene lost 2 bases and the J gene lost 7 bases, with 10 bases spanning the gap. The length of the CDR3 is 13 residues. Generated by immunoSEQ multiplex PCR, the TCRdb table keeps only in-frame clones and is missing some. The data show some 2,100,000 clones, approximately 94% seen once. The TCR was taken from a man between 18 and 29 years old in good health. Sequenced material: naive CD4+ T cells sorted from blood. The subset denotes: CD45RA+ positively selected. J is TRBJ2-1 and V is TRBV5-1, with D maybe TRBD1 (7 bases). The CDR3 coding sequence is TGCGCCAGCAGCTTCGCAGGGGGGAATGAGCAGTTCTTC. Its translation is CASSFAGGNEQFF. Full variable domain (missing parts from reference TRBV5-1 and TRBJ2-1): KAGVTQTPRYLIKTRGQQVTLSCSPISGHRSVSWYQQTPGQGLQFLFEYFSETQRNKGNFPGRFSGRQFSNSRSEMNVSTLELGDSALYLCASSFAGGNEQFFGPGTRLTVL.